This T cell receptor beta chain is drawn from a study of blood T cell repertoires in COVID-19. Study in general: There were acute and convalescent COVID-19 samples, and they came from the United States, Italy and Spain.

The CDR3 is made up of 15 amino acids. In the authors' workflow: Counts of nucleated cells, estimated from reference gene primer amplification, were obtained. Libraries were prepared by immunoSEQ multiplex PCR; TCRdb keeps only in-frame clonotypes and omits some of them. V and J calls plus clone size are reproduced from that table; the DNA served to infer D and trimming. The table shows roughly 250,000 clones, with approximately 89% occurring only once. This clonotype was sampled from a woman in her 50s with acute or convalescent COVID-19. The gene calls are TRBV21-1 and TRBJ1-1; the DNA was not compared with TRBD1, the D call given in the table. TRBV21-1 is assigned pseudogene status. The sequenced material came from peripheral blood. CDR3 residues: CASSSRQGAGTEAFF. In DNA form, the CDR3 reads TGTGCCAGCAGCAGCAGACAGGGGGCTGGTACTGAAGCTTTCTTT.